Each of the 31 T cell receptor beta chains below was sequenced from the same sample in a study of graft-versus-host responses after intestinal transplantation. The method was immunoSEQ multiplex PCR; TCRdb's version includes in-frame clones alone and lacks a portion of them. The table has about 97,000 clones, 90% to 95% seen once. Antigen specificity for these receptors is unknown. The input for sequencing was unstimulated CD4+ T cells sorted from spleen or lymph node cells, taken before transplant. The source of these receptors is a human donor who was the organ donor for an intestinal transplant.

The CDR3 reads CASSEARRGYTF. The CDR3 bases are TGTGCCAGCAGTGAAGCAAGGAGGGGCTACACCTTC. The gene calls are TRBV6-1 and TRBJ1-2; no definite D call. Germline CDR1 MNHNS, CDR2 SASEGT. The germline V and J ends were trimmed by 0 bases and 8 bases, with 7 bases remaining between them. The CDR3 consists of 12 residues.

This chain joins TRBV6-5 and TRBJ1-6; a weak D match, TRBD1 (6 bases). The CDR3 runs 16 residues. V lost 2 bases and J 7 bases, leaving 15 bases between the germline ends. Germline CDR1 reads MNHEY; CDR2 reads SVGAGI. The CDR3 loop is CASSYIPPGQNSPLHF. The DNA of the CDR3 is TGTGCCAGCAGTTACATACCTCCGGGACAAAATTCACCCCTCCACTTT.

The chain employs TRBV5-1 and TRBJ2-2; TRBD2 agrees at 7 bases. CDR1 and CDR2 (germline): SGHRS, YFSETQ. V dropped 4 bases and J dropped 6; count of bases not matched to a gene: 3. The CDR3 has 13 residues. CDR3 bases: TGCGCCAGCAGCCGTACTAGCGCCGGGGAGCTGTTTTTT. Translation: CASSRTSAGELFF. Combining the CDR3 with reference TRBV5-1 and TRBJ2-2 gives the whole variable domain KAGVTQTPRYLIKTRGQQVTLSCSPISGHRSVSWYQQTPGQGLQFLFEYFSETQRNKGNFPGRFSGRQFSNSRSEMNVSTLELGDSALYLCASSRTSAGELFFGEGSRLTVL.

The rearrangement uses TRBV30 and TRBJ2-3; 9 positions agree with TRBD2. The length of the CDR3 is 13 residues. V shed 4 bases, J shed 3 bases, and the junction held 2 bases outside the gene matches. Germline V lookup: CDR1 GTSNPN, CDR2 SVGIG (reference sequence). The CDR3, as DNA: TGTGCCTGGAAAAGCGGGGGGACAGATACGCAGTATTTT. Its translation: CAWKSGGTDTQYF.

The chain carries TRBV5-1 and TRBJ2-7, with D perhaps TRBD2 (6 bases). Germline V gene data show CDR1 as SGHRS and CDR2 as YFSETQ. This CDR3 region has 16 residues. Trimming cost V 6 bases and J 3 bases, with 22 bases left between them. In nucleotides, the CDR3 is TGCGCCAGCAAGGACGGGGGAGATCTGACTATCTACGAGCAGTACTTC. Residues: CASKDGGDLTIYEQYF.

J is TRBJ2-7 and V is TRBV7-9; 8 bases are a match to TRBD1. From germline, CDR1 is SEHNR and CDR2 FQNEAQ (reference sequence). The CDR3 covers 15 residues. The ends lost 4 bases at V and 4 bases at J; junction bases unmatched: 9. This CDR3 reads CASSYGQGVSYEQYF. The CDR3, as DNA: TGTGCCAGCAGCTACGGACAGGGAGTCTCTTACGAGCAGTACTTC.

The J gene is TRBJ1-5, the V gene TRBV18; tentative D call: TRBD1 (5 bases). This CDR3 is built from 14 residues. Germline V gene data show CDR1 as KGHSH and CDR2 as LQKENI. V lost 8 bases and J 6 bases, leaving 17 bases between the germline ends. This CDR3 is CASSPAGKGQPQHF. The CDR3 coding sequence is TGTGCCAGCAGTCCAGCAGGGAAGGGTCAGCCCCAGCATTTT.

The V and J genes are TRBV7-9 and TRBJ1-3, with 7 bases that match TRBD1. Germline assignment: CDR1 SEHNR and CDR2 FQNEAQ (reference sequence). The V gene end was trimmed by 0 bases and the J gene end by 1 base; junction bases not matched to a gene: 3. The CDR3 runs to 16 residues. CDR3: CASSLAEGASGNTIYF. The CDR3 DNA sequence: TGTGCCAGCAGCTTAGCAGAGGGGGCGTCTGGAAACACCATATATTTT.

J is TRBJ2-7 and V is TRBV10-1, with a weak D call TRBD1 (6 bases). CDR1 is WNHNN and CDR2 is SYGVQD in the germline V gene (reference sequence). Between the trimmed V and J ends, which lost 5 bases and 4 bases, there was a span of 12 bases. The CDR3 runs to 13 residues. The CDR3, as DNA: TGCGCCAGCAGTAACAGGGTGGTGTACGAGCAGTACTTC. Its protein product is CASSNRVVYEQYF.

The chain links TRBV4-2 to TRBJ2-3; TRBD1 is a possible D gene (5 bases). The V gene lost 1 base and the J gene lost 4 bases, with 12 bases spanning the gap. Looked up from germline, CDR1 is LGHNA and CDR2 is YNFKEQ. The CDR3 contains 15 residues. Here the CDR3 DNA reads TGTGCCAGCAGCCAAGGGCAGGGCGGCCCAGATACGCAGTATTTT. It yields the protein CASSQGQGGPDTQYF.

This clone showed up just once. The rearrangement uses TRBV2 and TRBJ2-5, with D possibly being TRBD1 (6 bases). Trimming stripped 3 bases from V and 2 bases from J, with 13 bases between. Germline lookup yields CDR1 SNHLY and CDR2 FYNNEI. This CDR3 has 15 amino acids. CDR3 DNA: TGTGCCAGCAGTGATGGGGGCAGCTTTCAAGAGACCCAGTACTTC. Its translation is CASSDGGSFQETQYF.

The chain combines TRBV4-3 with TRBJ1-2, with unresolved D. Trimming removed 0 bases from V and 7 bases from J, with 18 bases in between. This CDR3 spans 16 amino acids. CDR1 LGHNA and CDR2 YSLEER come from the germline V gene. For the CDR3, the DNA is TGCGCCAGCAGCCAAGATGGCGTCAGGATCCCCCCTGGCTACACCTTC. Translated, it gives CASSQDGVRIPPGYTF.

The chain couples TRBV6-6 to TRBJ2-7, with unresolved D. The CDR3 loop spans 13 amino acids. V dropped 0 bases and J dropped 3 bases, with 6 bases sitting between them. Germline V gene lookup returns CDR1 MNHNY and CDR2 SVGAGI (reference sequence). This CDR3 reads CASSYSADYEQYF. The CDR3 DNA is TGTGCCAGCAGTTACTCGGCGGACTACGAGCAGTACTTC.

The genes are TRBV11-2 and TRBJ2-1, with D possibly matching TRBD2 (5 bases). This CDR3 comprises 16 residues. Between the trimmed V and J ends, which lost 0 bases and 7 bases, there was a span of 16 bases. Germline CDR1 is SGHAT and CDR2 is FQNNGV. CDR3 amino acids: CASSLELEAGGNEQFF. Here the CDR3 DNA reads TGTGCCAGCAGCTTAGAACTAGAAGCCGGAGGAAATGAGCAGTTCTTC.

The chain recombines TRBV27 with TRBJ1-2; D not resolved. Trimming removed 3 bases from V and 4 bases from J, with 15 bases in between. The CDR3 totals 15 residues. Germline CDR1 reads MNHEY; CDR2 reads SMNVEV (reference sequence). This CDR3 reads CASSFYGNPSYGYTF. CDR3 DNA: TGTGCCAGCAGTTTCTACGGGAACCCCTCCTATGGCTACACCTTC.

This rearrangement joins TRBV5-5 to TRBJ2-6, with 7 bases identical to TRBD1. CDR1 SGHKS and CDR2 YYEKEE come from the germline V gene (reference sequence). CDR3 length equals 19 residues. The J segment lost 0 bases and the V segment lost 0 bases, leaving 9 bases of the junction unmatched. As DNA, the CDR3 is TGTGCCAGCAGCTTGGGGACAGGCCTCCCCTCCTCTGGGGCCAACGTCCTGACTTTC. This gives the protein CASSLGTGLPSSGANVLTF.

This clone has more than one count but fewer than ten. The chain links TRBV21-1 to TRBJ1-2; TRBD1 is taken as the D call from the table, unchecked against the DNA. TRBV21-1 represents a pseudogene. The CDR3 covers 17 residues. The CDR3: CASSRRQGIKVNYGYTF. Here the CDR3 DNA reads TGTGCCAGCAGCCGTAGACAGGGGATTAAAGTTAACTATGGCTACACCTTC.

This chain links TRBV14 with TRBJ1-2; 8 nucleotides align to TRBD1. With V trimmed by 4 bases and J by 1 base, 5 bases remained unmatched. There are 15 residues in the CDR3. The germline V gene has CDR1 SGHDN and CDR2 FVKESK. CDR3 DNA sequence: TGTGCCAGCAGCCTGACAACAGGGGGTAACTATGGCTACACCTTC. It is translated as CASSLTTGGNYGYTF.

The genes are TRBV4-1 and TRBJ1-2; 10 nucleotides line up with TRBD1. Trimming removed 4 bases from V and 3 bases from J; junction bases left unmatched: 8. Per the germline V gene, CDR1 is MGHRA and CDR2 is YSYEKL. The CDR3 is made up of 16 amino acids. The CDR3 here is CASSPEVGQGYYGYTF. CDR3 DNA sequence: TGCGCCAGCAGCCCCGAAGTGGGACAGGGGTACTATGGCTACACCTTC.

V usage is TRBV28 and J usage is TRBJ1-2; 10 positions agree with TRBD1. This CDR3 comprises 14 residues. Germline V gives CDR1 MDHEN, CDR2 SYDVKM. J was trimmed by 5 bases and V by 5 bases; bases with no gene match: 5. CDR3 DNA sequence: TGTGCCAGCAGTGAGGGACAGGGGATTTATGGCTACACCTTC. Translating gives CASSEGQGIYGYTF.

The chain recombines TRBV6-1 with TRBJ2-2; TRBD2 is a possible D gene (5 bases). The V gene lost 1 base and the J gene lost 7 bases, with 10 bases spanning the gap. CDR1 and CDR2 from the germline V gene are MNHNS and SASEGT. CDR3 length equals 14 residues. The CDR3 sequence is CASSEVPGNGELFF. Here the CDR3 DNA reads TGTGCCAGCAGTGAAGTCCCGGGGAACGGGGAGCTGTTTTTT.

CDR3 DNA: TGCGCCAGTATGGAGGAGGGAAGGGGTAATTCACCCCTCCACTTT. It encodes CASMEEGRGNSPLHF. The chain combines TRBV5-1 with TRBJ1-6, with a weak D call TRBD1 (5 bases). Deletions cut 8 bases from V and 6 bases from J, with 18 bases between. The germline CDR1 and CDR2 sequences are SGHRS and YFSETQ. This CDR3 region has 15 residues.

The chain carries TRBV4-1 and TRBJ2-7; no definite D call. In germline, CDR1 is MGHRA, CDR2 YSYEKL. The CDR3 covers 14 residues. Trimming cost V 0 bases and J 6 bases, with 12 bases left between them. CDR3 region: CASSQDLWSSEQYF. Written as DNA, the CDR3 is TGCGCCAGCAGCCAAGATCTTTGGAGTTCCGAGCAGTACTTC.

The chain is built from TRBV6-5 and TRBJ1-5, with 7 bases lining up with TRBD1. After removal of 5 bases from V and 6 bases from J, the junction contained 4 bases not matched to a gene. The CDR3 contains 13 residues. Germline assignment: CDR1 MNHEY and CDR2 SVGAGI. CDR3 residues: CASSLTGAQPQHF. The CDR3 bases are TGTGCCAGCAGTCTTACAGGGGCTCAGCCCCAGCATTTT.

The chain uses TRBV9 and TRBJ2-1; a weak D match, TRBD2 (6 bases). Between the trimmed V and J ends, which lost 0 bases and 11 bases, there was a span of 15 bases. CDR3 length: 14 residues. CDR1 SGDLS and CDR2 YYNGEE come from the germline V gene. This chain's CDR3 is CASSVEWVTSQQFF. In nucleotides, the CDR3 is TGTGCCAGCAGCGTAGAATGGGTAACTAGCCAGCAGTTCTTC.

In nucleotides, the CDR3 is TGTGCCTGGAGTGGGGGGGGCCCTCAAGAGACCCAGTACTTC. It is translated as CAWSGGGPQETQYF. The chain has TRBV30 and TRBJ2-5; a possible D gene is TRBD2 (7 bases). The germline V gene encodes CDR1 GTSNPN and CDR2 SVGIG (reference sequence). V was pared by 1 base and J by 2 bases, with 11 bases between. The length of the CDR3 is 14 residues.

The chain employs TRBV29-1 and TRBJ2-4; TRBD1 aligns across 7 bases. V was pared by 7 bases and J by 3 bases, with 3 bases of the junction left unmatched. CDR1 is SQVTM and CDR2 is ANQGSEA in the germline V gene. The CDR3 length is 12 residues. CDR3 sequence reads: CSAGQHKNIQYF. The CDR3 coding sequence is TGCAGCGCGGGACAGCACAAAAACATTCAGTACTTC.

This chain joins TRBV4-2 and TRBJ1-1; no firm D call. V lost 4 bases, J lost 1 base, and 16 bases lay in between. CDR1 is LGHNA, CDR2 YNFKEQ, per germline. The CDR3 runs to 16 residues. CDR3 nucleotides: TGTGCCAGCAGCCCTCGGGAGCTTGGCAGGAACACTGAAGCTTTCTTT. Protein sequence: CASSPRELGRNTEAFF.

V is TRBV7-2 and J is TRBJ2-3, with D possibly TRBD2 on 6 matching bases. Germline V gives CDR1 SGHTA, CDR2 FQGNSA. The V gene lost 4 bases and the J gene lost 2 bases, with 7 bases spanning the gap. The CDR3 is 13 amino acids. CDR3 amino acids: CASSWDFTDTQYF. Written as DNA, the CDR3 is TGTGCCAGCAGCTGGGACTTCACAGATACGCAGTATTTT. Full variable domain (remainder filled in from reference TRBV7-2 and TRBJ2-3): GAGVSQSPSNKVTEKGKDVELRCDPISGHTALYWYRQSLGQGLEFLIYFQGNSAPDKSGLPSDRFSAERTGGSVSTLTIQRTQQEDSAVYLCASSWDFTDTQYFGPGTRLTVL.

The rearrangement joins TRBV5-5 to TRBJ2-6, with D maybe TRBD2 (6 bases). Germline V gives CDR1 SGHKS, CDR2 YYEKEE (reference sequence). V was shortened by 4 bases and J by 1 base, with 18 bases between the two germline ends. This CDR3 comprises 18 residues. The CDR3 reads CASSTAGRPPSGANVLTF. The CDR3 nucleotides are TGTGCCAGCAGCACGGCGGGGCGACCGCCGTCTGGGGCCAACGTCCTGACTTTC. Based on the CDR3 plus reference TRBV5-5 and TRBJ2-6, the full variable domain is DAGVTQSPTHLIKTRGQQVTLRCSPISGHKSVSWYQQVLGQGPQFIFQYYEKEERGRGNFPDRFSARQFPNYSSELNVNALLLGDSALYLCASSTAGRPPSGANVLTFGAGSRLTVL.

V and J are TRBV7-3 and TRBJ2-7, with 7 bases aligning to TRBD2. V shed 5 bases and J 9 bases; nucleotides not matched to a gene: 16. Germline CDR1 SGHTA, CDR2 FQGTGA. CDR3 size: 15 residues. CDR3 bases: TGTGCCAGCAGCCCCCTCGGAGCGGGGTCCGAGGGGCAGTACTTC. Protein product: CASSPLGAGSEGQYF.